The 7 T cell receptor beta chains below come from one sample, sequenced in a study of blood T cell repertoires in COVID-19. Here immunoSEQ multiplex PCR was the method, and the copy in TCRdb shows in-frame clones only, minus some. Found here are about 270,000 clones, roughly 84% of them singletons; the top ten hold 8% to 9.5%. The sample was peripheral blood. All receptors come from a human donor in a cohort sampled during active COVID-19.

A single count supports this clone. The chain uses TRBV6-6 and TRBJ2-4; tentative D call: TRBD1 (5 bases). Germline CDR1 reads MNHNY; CDR2 reads SVGAGI (reference sequence). V was trimmed by 8 bases and J by 0 bases, leaving 23 bases between them. The CDR3 totals 18 residues. In DNA form, the CDR3 reads TGTGCCAGCGGTCATGGGGCAAGTCACCCCATAGCCAAAAACATTCAGTACTTC. Its translation: CASGHGASHPIAKNIQYF.

The chain uses TRBV3-1 (or the pseudogene TRBV3-2) and TRBJ2-1, with 8 nucleotides matching TRBD1. CDR3 length: 14 amino acids. Germline V gives CDR1 LGHDT, CDR2 YNNKEL (reference sequence). The V and J ends lost 0 bases and 8 bases, in that order; junction bases with no gene match: 3. Written as DNA, the CDR3 is TGTGCCAGCAGCCAAGACGCAGGGGGCGATGAGCAGTTCTTC. Translating it yields CASSQDAGGDEQFF.

The chain links TRBV29-1 to TRBJ2-5, with TRBD1 as a possible D gene (6 bases). V was shortened by 7 bases and J by 4 bases, with 22 bases between the two germline ends. Germline V gives CDR1 SQVTM, CDR2 ANQGSEA. This CDR3 comprises 15 residues. The CDR3, as DNA: TGCAGCGCTGGCCCGACAGGCGGAGGATCAGAGACCCAGTACTTC. It encodes CSAGPTGGGSETQYF.

The chain is built from TRBV6-5 and TRBJ2-7; TRBD1 matches 10 bases. The CDR3 totals 15 residues. From germline, CDR1 is MNHEY and CDR2 SVGAGI. J gave up 3 bases and V 6 bases, and 8 bases lay outside the gene matches. The CDR3 DNA is TGTGCCAGCAGACCCGGACAGGGGGGTCGCTACGAGCAGTACTTC. Protein: CASRPGQGGRYEQYF.

The gene calls are TRBV12-3 or TRBV12-4 and TRBJ1-2; D may be TRBD1 (5 bases). V was clipped by 7 bases and J by 1 base, with 10 bases between them. The CDR3 contains 13 residues. This chain's CDR3 is CASTSDSNYGYTF. CDR3 coding DNA: TGTGCCAGCACTAGTGACAGTAACTATGGCTACACCTTC.

This clone was detected a few times. The rearrangement uses TRBV29-1 and TRBJ1-6; 10 positions agree with TRBD1. Germline CDR1 SQVTM, CDR2 ANQGSEA. This CDR3 has 16 residues. V shed 7 bases, J shed 9 bases, and the junction held 15 bases outside the gene matches. CDR3 protein: CSGRRGTGVISSPLHF. Here the CDR3 DNA reads TGCAGCGGGCGAAGGGGGACAGGGGTTATCTCTTCACCCCTCCACTTT.

The chain is built from TRBV5-1 and TRBJ2-1, with TRBD2 identical over 12 bases. In germline, CDR1 is SGHRS, CDR2 YFSETQ. J was trimmed by 8 bases and V by 4 bases; bases with no gene match: 7. CDR3 size: 15 residues. The CDR3 sequence: CASSASGRAVYEQFF. CDR3 DNA: TGCGCCAGCAGCGCTAGCGGGAGGGCCGTATATGAGCAGTTCTTC.